This T cell receptor beta chain was recorded in a study of T cell responses to AZD1222 COVID-19 vaccine. Study-level results: Spike-specific TCRs gained breadth and depth after people received two AZD1222 doses. Most donors were white British, females outnumbered males, and clonal diversity was possibly underestimated.

Concerning this clone: Antigen unknown.

The V gene end was trimmed by 8 bases and the J gene end by 3 bases; junction bases not matched to a gene: 6. The CDR3 is 15 amino acids. The V gene's germline CDR1 is LNHDA and CDR2 SQIVND (reference sequence). Generated by immunoSEQ multiplex PCR, the TCRdb table keeps only in-frame clones and is missing some. Here the sample spans fewer than 200,000 clones, 88% being singletons. This material consisted of peripheral blood, taken 28 days after the second AZD1222 dose. This clonotype originated in an adult who received the AZD1222 COVID-19 vaccine. The chain combines TRBV19 with TRBJ2-7, with TRBD2 matching 14 bases. CDR3 DNA sequence: TGTGCCAGTGGGACCGGACTAGCGGGAGGCTACGAGCAGTACTTC. It translates to CASGTGLAGGYEQYF. The variable domain in full, completed from reference TRBV19 and TRBJ2-7, reads DGGITQSPKYLFRKEGQNVTLSCEQNLNHDAMYWYRQDPGQGLRLIYYSQIVNDFQKGDIAEGYSVSREKKESFPLTVTSAQKNPTAFYLCASGTGLAGGYEQYFGPGTRLTVT.